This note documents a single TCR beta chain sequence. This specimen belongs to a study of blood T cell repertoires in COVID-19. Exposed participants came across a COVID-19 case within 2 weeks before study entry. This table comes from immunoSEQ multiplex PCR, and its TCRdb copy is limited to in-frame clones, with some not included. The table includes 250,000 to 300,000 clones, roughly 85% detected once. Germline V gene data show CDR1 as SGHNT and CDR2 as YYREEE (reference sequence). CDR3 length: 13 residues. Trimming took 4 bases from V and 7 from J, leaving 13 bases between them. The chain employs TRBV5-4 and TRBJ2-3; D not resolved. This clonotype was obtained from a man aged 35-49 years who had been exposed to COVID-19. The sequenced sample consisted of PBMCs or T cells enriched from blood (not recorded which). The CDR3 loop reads CASSHKLENTQYF. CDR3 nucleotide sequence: TGTGCCAGCAGCCATAAATTAGAAAATACGCAGTATTTT.